This T cell receptor beta chain was identified in a study of blood T cells in healthy people across ages. Combining a sample-barcoded 5' primer with a J-beta primer mix, a second PCR ran for roughly 7 to 12 cycles. A single record per CDR3 protein comes from TCRdb applying MiXCR to the 5' RACE reads. The sample holds about 670,000 distinct CDR3 sequences, about 51% seen once. On this clonotype itself: Just one base apart from a much larger clone, this may be a read error.

Sequencing was done on a sample of blood. The TCR comes from a woman of 80 years or more in good health.

In DNA form, the CDR3 reads TGCAGCGTTGGGGGACCGGGCTTAAATGAGCAGTTCTTC. Residues: CSVGGPGLNEQFF. The chain combines TRBV29-1 with TRBJ2-1, with D possibly being TRBD1 or TRBD2 (5 bases each). Trimming stripped 4 bases from V and 7 bases from J, with 14 bases between. The length of the CDR3 is 13 residues. Per germline, CDR1 SQVTM and CDR2 ANQGSEA.